Below are 30 T cell receptor beta chains sequenced from a single sample in a study of CD8 T cells in Susac syndrome. RNA, at about 0.5 to 1 ug, was reverse transcribed with random hexamers. Each CDR3 protein is one row after TCRdb ran MiXCR on the immunoSEQ multiplex PCR reads. The table includes 160,000 or so distinct CDR3 sequences, approximately 95% detected once. Sample: CD4+ T cells from PBMCs. The origin of the receptors is a human donor with Susac syndrome.

This chain uses TRBV18 with TRBJ1-2; D is unresolved. The germline CDR1 and CDR2 sequences are KGHSH and LQKENI. This CDR3 spans 16 amino acids. Trimming pared 3 bases from V and 3 bases from J, leaving 17 bases between. CDR3 nucleotide sequence: TGTGCCAGCTCACCTTATTTTCAGGCGACGGACTATGGCTACACCTTC. Translated: CASSPYFQATDYGYTF.

The chain links TRBV27 to TRBJ2-7, with D unclear. Trimming pared 3 bases from V and 0 bases from J, leaving 9 bases between. The CDR3 has 14 residues. Germline V gene lookup returns CDR1 MNHEY and CDR2 SMNVEV (reference sequence). The CDR3 nucleotides read TGTGCCAGCAGTTTTGCAACGGGCTCCTACGAGCAGTACTTC. It encodes CASSFATGSYEQYF.

This chain connects TRBV3-1 to TRBJ2-1; no clear D gene. The V gene lost 1 base and the J gene lost 0 bases, with 10 bases spanning the gap. This CDR3 spans 16 amino acids. Germline assignment: CDR1 LGHDT and CDR2 YNNKEL (reference sequence). CDR3 coding DNA: TGTGCCAGCAGCCAAGGGGCACCGAGCTCCTACAATGAGCAGTTCTTC. Translated: CASSQGAPSSYNEQFF.

This chain uses TRBV7-2 with TRBJ1-5, with D possibly matching TRBD1 (5 bases). The germline CDR1 and CDR2 sequences are SGHTA and FQGNSA. The CDR3 is 14 amino acids. V shed 5 bases and J shed 4 bases, with 12 bases lying between them. The CDR3 nucleotides are TGTGCCAGCAGCCTGATGCCAGGGAATCAGCCCCAGCATTTT. Amino acids: CASSLMPGNQPQHF.

The chain couples TRBV12-3 or TRBV12-4 to TRBJ2-7, with TRBD2 matching over 11 bases. The CDR3 length is 16 residues. The J segment lost 7 bases and the V segment lost 6 bases, leaving 14 bases of the junction unmatched. CDR3 in amino acids: CASSPPLTSGVREQYF. The CDR3 nucleotides are TGTGCCAGCAGCCCACCCTTGACTAGCGGGGTCCGGGAGCAGTACTTC.

CDR3 in amino acids: CASSPPRGLTEAFF. In DNA, the CDR3 is TGTGCCAGCAGTCCGCCCAGGGGTCTCACTGAAGCTTTCTTT. V and J are TRBV12-3 or TRBV12-4 and TRBJ1-1; tentatively, D is TRBD1 (6 bases). The CDR3 consists of 14 residues. V dropped 5 bases and J dropped 4 bases, with 14 bases sitting between them.

This clonotype is a singleton in its sample. The CDR3: CSVSKGGKNTGELFF. CDR3 DNA sequence: TGCAGTGTATCTAAGGGGGGGAAGAACACCGGGGAGCTGTTTTTT. The V gene is TRBV20-1, the J gene TRBJ2-2, with D possibly TRBD2 on 7 matching bases. The CDR3 totals 15 residues. V was shortened by 7 bases and J by 1 base, with 16 bases between the two germline ends. From germline, CDR1 is DFQATT and CDR2 SNEGSKA (reference sequence).

This chain connects TRBV19 to TRBJ2-1, with 11 bases aligning to TRBD1. Germline assignment: CDR1 LNHDA and CDR2 SQIVND (reference sequence). The junction had 7 bases not matched to a gene; V was cut back by 5 bases and J by 4 bases. This CDR3 has 16 residues. Written as DNA, the CDR3 is TGTGCCAGTAGTGCACCCGGGACAGGGGGGTACAATGAGCAGTTCTTC. Protein: CASSAPGTGGYNEQFF.

The table lists this clonotype with a count of one. The chain joins TRBV20-1 to TRBJ1-6; possible D gene TRBD1, 5 bases. The V and J ends lost 5 bases and 0 bases respectively, with 14 bases between them. The CDR3 length is 16 residues. Germline lookup yields CDR1 DFQATT and CDR2 SNEGSKA (reference sequence). This chain's CDR3 is CSAPGRGNSYNSPLHF. CDR3 nucleotide sequence: TGCAGTGCTCCGGGGAGGGGAAACTCCTATAATTCACCCCTCCACTTT.

The J gene is TRBJ2-3, the V gene TRBV18; D not resolved. V dropped 3 bases and J dropped 6 bases, with 4 bases sitting between them. From germline, CDR1 is KGHSH and CDR2 LQKENI. The CDR3 covers 11 residues. CDR3 nucleotides: TGTGCCAGCTCACCCGCGGATACGCAGTATTTT. This encodes CASSPADTQYF.

The chain is built from TRBV7-2 and TRBJ1-5; D unclear. The CDR3 length is 14 residues. V was clipped by 6 bases and J by 6 bases, with 15 bases between them. CDR1 is SGHTA, CDR2 FQGNSA, per germline. The chain's CDR3 is CASSHGPNPQPQHF. Written as DNA, the CDR3 is TGTGCCAGCAGTCATGGCCCAAACCCTCAGCCCCAGCATTTT.

The genes are TRBV7-2 and TRBJ1-4; TRBD1 aligns across 7 bases. Germline-derived CDR1 and CDR2 are SGHTA and FQGNSA. The length of the CDR3 is 14 residues. Trimming at V came to 5 bases and at J to 8 bases, leaving 8 bases not matched to a gene. CDR3 residues: CASSPRGQREKLFF. The CDR3 DNA reads as TGTGCCAGCAGCCCCCGGGGACAGCGAGAAAAACTGTTTTTT. Looking up the rest from reference TRBV7-2 and TRBJ1-4 gives the full variable domain: GAGVSQSPSNKVTEKGKDVELRCDPISGHTALYWYRQSLGQGLEFLIYFQGNSAPDKSGLPSDRFSAERTGGSVSTLTIQRTQQEDSAVYLCASSPRGQREKLFFGSGTQLSVL.

The rearrangement joins TRBV20-1 to TRBJ1-1, with 7 bases that match TRBD1. The CDR3 runs 14 residues. With 6 bases clipped from V and 1 base from J, the junction kept 8 bases outside the gene matches. Per germline, CDR1 DFQATT and CDR2 SNEGSKA (reference sequence). The chain's CDR3 is CSALAGTANTEAFF. Here the CDR3 DNA reads TGCAGTGCACTGGCCGGGACAGCGAACACTGAAGCTTTCTTT.

The rearrangement joins TRBV29-1 to TRBJ2-5; 8 nucleotides align to TRBD2. CDR3 length: 13 residues. V lost 6 bases, J lost 1 base, and 4 bases stayed unmatched. Germline V lookup: CDR1 SQVTM, CDR2 ANQGSEA. As DNA, the CDR3 is TGCAGCGTAGCCGCGGGGGGCCAAGAGACCCAGTACTTC. The encoded protein is CSVAAGGQETQYF.

This chain joins TRBV12-3 or TRBV12-4 and TRBJ1-2; D is possibly TRBD1 (5 bases). The CDR3 has 13 amino acids. V lost 9 bases and J lost 7, with 18 bases in between. The CDR3 sequence is CASSPGRAVGYTF. CDR3 nucleotides: TGTGCCAGTTCCCCGGGCAGGGCTGTTGGCTACACCTTC.

This clonotype was seen a single time. The V call is TRBV21-1, the J call TRBJ1-1; the table assigns TRBD1, which was not confirmed against the DNA. TRBV21-1 is a documented pseudogene. The CDR3 is 14 residues long. The DNA of the CDR3 is TGTGCCAGCAGCAAAGAGGCAGGGGGCACTGAAGCTTTCTTT. It yields the protein CASSKEAGGTEAFF.

This chain uses TRBV6-5 with TRBJ1-5; D remains unclear. The CDR3 runs 14 residues. Between the trimmed V and J ends, which lost 5 bases and 3 bases, there was a span of 11 bases. In germline, CDR1 is MNHEY, CDR2 SVGAGI. The CDR3 loop reads CASSPYGNNQPQHF. CDR3 sequence (DNA): TGTGCCAGCAGTCCCTACGGGAACAATCAGCCCCAGCATTTT.

This clonotype has just one count. V is TRBV12-3 or TRBV12-4 and J is TRBJ2-7; possibly TRBD1 for D (6 bases). The CDR3 spans 12 residues. The V end was cut by 5 bases, the J end by 4 bases, with 9 bases between. DNA for the CDR3: TGTGCCAGCAGTGACAGGAATTACGAGCAGTACTTC. Amino acid sequence: CASSDRNYEQYF.

V is TRBV3-1 and J is TRBJ2-3, with D perhaps TRBD2 (5 bases). CDR3 length: 14 amino acids. Trimming cost V 1 base and J 4 bases, with 9 bases left between them. The germline gives CDR1 LGHDT, CDR2 YNNKEL (reference sequence). This CDR3 is CASSQGRGSDTQYF. The CDR3 nucleotides read TGTGCCAGCAGCCAAGGTCGGGGTTCAGATACGCAGTATTTT.

This chain connects TRBV10-2 to TRBJ2-2; either TRBD1 or TRBD2 may supply D (5 bases each). This CDR3 has 15 residues. V lost 4 bases and J lost 4, with 13 bases in between. CDR1 WSHSY and CDR2 SAAADI come from the germline V gene. CDR3 sequence: CASSVTGHGTGELFF. The CDR3 DNA reads as TGCGCCAGCAGTGTTACGGGGCACGGCACCGGGGAGCTGTTTTTT.

V usage is TRBV4-1 and J usage is TRBJ1-4; a possible D gene is TRBD1 (5 bases). Germline-derived CDR1 and CDR2 are MGHRA and YSYEKL. The CDR3 is 14 amino acids. V was cut by 3 bases and J by 8 bases, with 13 bases left in between. The CDR3 bases are TGCGCCAGCAGCCATCAGGGATTGGGAGAAAAACTGTTTTTT. It is translated as CASSHQGLGEKLFF.

The V and J genes are TRBV29-1 and TRBJ2-7, with TRBD2 matching over 10 bases. Germline V gives CDR1 SQVTM, CDR2 ANQGSEA. The junction had 6 bases not matched to a gene; V was cut back by 4 bases and J by 6 bases. The CDR3 totals 13 residues. The CDR3 nucleotides are TGCAGCGTTGTCGGGACTAGCGTTGCCGAGCAGTACTTC. Amino acid sequence: CSVVGTSVAEQYF.

The rearrangement uses TRBV3-1 and TRBJ2-5; D could derive from TRBD1 or TRBD2 (6 bases each). Per the germline V gene, CDR1 is LGHDT and CDR2 is YNNKEL (reference sequence). V dropped 2 bases and J dropped 3 bases, with 10 bases sitting between them. This CDR3 has 14 amino acids. The CDR3 reads CASSQRGGKETQYF. Here the CDR3 DNA reads TGTGCCAGCAGCCAAAGAGGGGGGAAAGAGACCCAGTACTTC.

This clonotype was counted once. This chain links TRBV18 with TRBJ2-1; 13 positions agree with TRBD2. Germline lookup yields CDR1 KGHSH and CDR2 LQKENI. This CDR3 is 16 amino acids long. V lost 3 bases, J lost 4 bases, and 3 bases stayed unmatched. The CDR3, as DNA: TGTGCCAGCTCACCGACTAGCGGGGGGTTATACAATGAGCAGTTCTTC. It is translated as CASSPTSGGLYNEQFF.

V and J are TRBV20-1 and TRBJ1-3; 8 nucleotides line up with TRBD1. Trimming took 0 bases from V and 8 from J; bases not matched to a gene: 6. Germline values: CDR1 DFQATT, CDR2 SNEGSKA (reference sequence). This CDR3 spans 14 amino acids. The CDR3 DNA sequence: TGCAGTGCTAGAGATCCCCAGGGGGCAGACACCATATATTTT. This sequence encodes CSARDPQGADTIYF.

The chain employs TRBV20-1 and TRBJ2-3; D is perhaps TRBD2 (6 bases). V was clipped by 3 bases and J by 4 bases, with 17 bases between them. The CDR3 has 15 amino acids. Germline CDR1 and CDR2: DFQATT and SNEGSKA (reference sequence). The CDR3 spells CSASYRGIRADTQYF. The CDR3, as DNA: TGCAGTGCTAGTTATCGGGGGATACGGGCAGATACGCAGTATTTT.

This clonotype was observed once. The chain joins TRBV5-1 to TRBJ2-2; 7 bases line up with TRBD1. The CDR3 loop spans 17 amino acids. Per the germline V gene, CDR1 is SGHRS and CDR2 is YFSETQ. V gave up 4 bases and J gave up 1 base; unmatched junction bases: 10. The CDR3 loop reads CASSIEPGTENTGELFF. As DNA, the CDR3 is TGCGCCAGCAGCATCGAACCCGGGACAGAGAACACCGGGGAGCTGTTTTTT.

The chain links TRBV2 to TRBJ2-3; weak D call: TRBD2 (5 bases). The germline gives CDR1 SNHLY, CDR2 FYNNEI. The V end lost 9 bases, the J end lost 2 bases, and 15 bases lay between the germline ends. The CDR3 contains 14 residues. CDR3 region: CARGSSRNTDTQYF. The CDR3 DNA is TGTGCCAGGGGGAGTAGCCGGAACACAGATACGCAGTATTTT.

The rearrangement joins TRBV25-1 to TRBJ2-1; possibly TRBD1 or TRBD2 for D (5 bases each). The CDR3 is 13 residues long. Germline lookup yields CDR1 MGHDK and CDR2 SYGVNS. Trimming left V 4 bases short and J 10 bases short, with 14 bases between. The CDR3 region is CASSALGRDEQFF. DNA for the CDR3: TGTGCCAGCAGTGCCCTGGGCAGGGACGAGCAGTTCTTC. Filled out from reference TRBV25-1 and TRBJ2-1, the complete variable domain reads EADIYQTPRYLVIGTGKKITLECSQTMGHDKMYWYQQDPGMELHLIHYSYGVNSTEKGDLSSESTVSRIRTEHFPLTLESARPSHTSQYLCASSALGRDEQFFGPGTRLTVL.

This chain uses TRBV18 with TRBJ1-5; weak D call: TRBD1 (6 bases). The CDR3 consists of 15 residues. Germline lookup yields CDR1 KGHSH and CDR2 LQKENI. The germline V and J ends were trimmed by 3 bases and 0 bases, with 9 bases remaining between them. The chain's CDR3 is CASSPDSVSNQPQHF. In DNA form, the CDR3 reads TGTGCCAGCTCACCGGACAGTGTTAGCAATCAGCCCCAGCATTTT.